This is a list of T cell receptor beta chains from one sample in a study of long-term antiretroviral therapy in people with HIV. TCRdb keeps only in-frame clones here, not all; method: immunoSEQ multiplex PCR. The sample lists some 31,000 clones; around 97% were seen once. The sequenced sample was unsorted PBMCs, obtained 6.9 years after starting antiretroviral therapy. Source of these receptors: a man aged 25-40 years with HIV. CDR3s include the opening cysteine and the closing phenylalanine or tryptophan. A D gene is named only where the DNA matches it firmly. Rows may omit the clone size; those that give it use once, few, many or a size class.

>.|TRBD1|TRBV5-6|TRBJ1-2
CASSGSGTGIYGYTF
TGTGCCAGCAGCGGTTCGGGGACAGGAATCTATGGCTACACCTTC
>once|.|TRBV28|TRBJ1-2
CASSLPLGLFGRSGYTF
TGTGCCAGCAGTTTGCCCCTCGGTTTGTTTGGCAGATCGGGCTACACCTTC
>.|.|TRBV19|TRBJ2-2
CASSIGQEAGELFF
TGTGCCAGTAGTATAGGGCAGGAGGCCGGGGAGCTGTTTTTT
>.|.|TRBV7-2|TRBJ2-7
CASSLAATSGPGYEQYF
TGTGCCAGCAGCTTAGCGGCGACGAGCGGCCCCGGTTACGAGCAGTACTTC
>.|.|TRBV7-3|TRBJ2-1
CASSLRGGGYNEQFF
TGTGCCAGCAGCCTCCGAGGGGGGGGGTATAATGAGCAGTTCTTC
>once|.|TRBV29-1|TRBJ2-1
CSVDTGINEQFF
TGCAGCGTTGACACAGGGATCAATGAGCAGTTCTTC
>.|.|TRBV7-6|TRBJ2-3
CASSQTGAYTQYF
TGTGCCAGCAGTCAGACCGGAGCATATACGCAGTATTTT
>.|.|TRBV19|TRBJ1-1
CASSGAWDTEAFF
TGTGCCAGTAGTGGGGCCTGGGACACTGAAGCTTTCTTT
>.|.|TRBV23-1|TRBJ1-5
CASSQAGLLKGQPQHF
TGCGCCAGCAGTCAAGCGGGACTTCTTAAGGGTCAGCCCCAGCATTTT
>.|.|TRBV25-1|TRBJ2-3
CASSAWQEADTQYF
TGTGCCAGCAGTGCGTGGCAGGAGGCAGATACGCAGTATTTT
>.|.|TRBV19|TRBJ2-3
CASRRTPDTQYF
TGTGCCAGTAGGAGGACACCAGATACGCAGTATTTT
>.|.|TRBV6-6|TRBJ2-5
CASSLPGQKTQYF
TGTGCCAGCAGTCTTCCCGGACAAAAGACCCAGTACTTC
>.|.|TRBV7-3|TRBJ2-3
CASSLQSTDTQYF
TGTGCCAGCAGCTTACAATCCACAGATACGCAGTATTTT
>.|TRBD2|TRBV18|TRBJ2-2
CASSPLRGAQNTGELFF
TGTGCCAGCTCACCGTTGCGGGGGGCTCAGAACACCGGGGAGCTGTTTTTT
>.|.|TRBV6-1|TRBJ1-4
CASSELDRPNEKLFF
TGTGCCAGCAGTGAACTCGACAGGCCGAATGAAAAACTGTTTTTT
>.|.|TRBV28|TRBJ2-7
CASSLGTGYEQYF
TGTGCCAGCAGTTTAGGTACCGGCTACGAGCAGTACTTC
>.|.|TRBV7-2|TRBJ2-5
CASSSAGRSETQYF
TGTGCCAGCAGCTCGGCGGGGCGGTCGGAGACCCAGTACTTC
>.|.|TRBV7-8|TRBJ2-3
CASSPRRGTDTQYF
TGTGCCAGCAGCCCCCGAAGAGGGACAGATACGCAGTATTTT
>.|.|TRBV25-1|TRBJ1-1
CASSATSGQNTEAFF
TGTGCCAGCAGTGCTACTTCGGGACAGAACACTGAAGCTTTCTTT
>once|.|TRBV6-5|TRBJ1-1
CASSWGGTEAFF
TGTGCCAGCAGTTGGGGGGGCACTGAAGCTTTCTTT
>.|TRBD2|TRBV4-1|TRBJ2-7
CASSQDPGGEQYF
TGCGCCAGCAGCCAAGATCCGGGGGGTGAGCAGTACTTC
>.|.|TRBV10-2|TRBJ1-2
CASRSGDGGYTF
TGCGCCAGCAGGTCAGGTGACGGGGGCTACACCTTC
>.|.|TRBV6-5|TRBJ1-5
CASSEVGNQPQHF
TGTGCCAGCAGTGAAGTGGGAAATCAGCCCCAGCATTTT
>.|TRBD1|TRBV6-1|TRBJ1-5
CASSEGPGQGTIALNQPQHF
TGTGCCAGCAGTGAAGGTCCGGGACAGGGAACGATCGCACTCAATCAGCCCCAGCATTTT
>.|.|TRBV19|TRBJ1-5
CASSSRGGNQPQHF
TGTGCCAGTAGTAGCAGGGGAGGCAATCAGCCCCAGCATTTT
>few|TRBD1|TRBV6-6|TRBJ1-2
CASSLPGGGYTF
TGTGCCAGCAGCCTCCCAGGGGGTGGCTACACCTTC
>.|.|TRBV4-1|TRBJ1-3
CASSQVAGINTIYF
TGCGCCAGCAGCCAAGTGGCAGGAATAAACACCATATATTTT
>.|.|TRBV7-9|TRBJ1-4
CASSEGREKLFF
TGTGCCAGCAGTGAAGGAAGGGAAAAACTGTTTTTT
>.|.|TRBV6-1|TRBJ2-3
CASSGEGGSADTQYF
TGTGCCAGCAGTGGTGAGGGGGGATCAGCAGATACGCAGTATTTT
>.|.|TRBV2|TRBJ1-1
CASRLLEKEYMNTEAFF
TGTGCCAGCAGATTATTGGAAAAGGAGTACATGAACACTGAAGCTTTCTTT
>.|TRBD2|TRBV11-3|TRBJ2-1
CASSPWTSGGRGDNEQFF
TGTGCCAGCAGCCCGTGGACTAGCGGGGGGAGAGGGGACAATGAGCAGTTCTTC
>.|.|TRBV19|TRBJ1-1
CASSGRVGRTEAFF
TGTGCCAGTAGTGGCAGGGTAGGACGCACTGAAGCTTTCTTT
>.|TRBD1|TRBV5-1|TRBJ2-1
CASSLGPTGGVLF
TGCGCCAGCAGCTTGGGTCCAACAGGGGGCGTCCTCTTC
>once|.|TRBV6-4|TRBJ2-5
CASSVLKPTQETQYF
TGTGCCAGCAGTGTTCTCAAGCCGACTCAAGAGACCCAGTACTTC
>.|.|TRBV27|TRBJ2-4
CASSRLASAKNIQYF
TGTGCCAGCAGTCGGCTAGCCTCAGCCAAAAACATTCAGTACTTC
>.|.|TRBV20-1|TRBJ2-3
CSASGETQYF
TGCAGTGCTAGTGGGGAAACCCAGTATTTT
>.|.|TRBV27|TRBJ2-1
CASRSPTLDGISEQFF
TGTGCCAGCAGATCCCCGACACTGGACGGGATCAGTGAGCAGTTCTTC
>.|.|TRBV30|TRBJ1-2
CAWSGDGGYTF
TGTGCCTGGAGTGGCGACGGCGGCTACACCTTC
>once|TRBD2|TRBV19|TRBJ2-1
CASSHLGLAGVGDEQFF
TGTGCCAGTAGTCACTTGGGACTAGCGGGAGTAGGGGATGAGCAGTTCTTC
>.|TRBD1|TRBV2|TRBJ1-2
CASRNAGGSYGYTF
TGTGCCAGCAGGAACGCAGGGGGCAGCTATGGCTACACCTTC
>.|.|TRBV9|TRBJ2-7
CASSVGFSYEQYF
TGTGCCAGCAGCGTAGGCTTCTCCTACGAGCAGTACTTC
>.|.|TRBV6-1|TRBJ1-2
CASRGIGYGYTF
TGTGCCAGTAGGGGGATCGGCTATGGCTACACCTTC
>.|.|TRBV6-1|TRBJ1-6
CASTRGAENSPLHF
TGTGCCAGCACCCGGGGGGCGGAAAATTCACCCCTCCACTTT
>.|.|TRBV4-1|TRBJ2-2
CASSQDGTTGELFF
TGCGCCAGCAGCCAAGATGGAACCACCGGGGAGCTGTTTTTT
>.|.|TRBV5-1|TRBJ2-2
CASSLPSENTGELFF
TGCGCCAGCAGCCTTCCTAGCGAGAACACCGGGGAGCTGTTTTTT
>.|.|TRBV27|TRBJ2-7
CASSPNRYEQYF
TGTGCCAGCAGCCCGAACAGATACGAGCAGTACTTC
>.|TRBD2|TRBV29-1|TRBJ2-1
CSASGLGRNEQFF
TGCAGCGCTAGCGGGCTAGGGAGGAATGAGCAGTTCTTC
>.|TRBD1|TRBV10-2|TRBJ1-2
CASSETGDYGYTF
TGCGCCAGCAGTGAAACAGGGGACTATGGCTACACCTTC
>.|TRBD1|TRBV7-8|TRBJ1-1
CASSSDRGATEAFF
TGTGCCAGCAGCTCAGACAGGGGAGCCACTGAAGCTTTCTTT
>.|.|TRBV6-5|TRBJ2-3
CASSTRGVMGTQYF
TGTGCCAGCAGTACCCGCGGGGTCATGGGGACGCAGTATTTT
>.|.|TRBV5-1|TRBJ2-3
CASSLGLEGTQYF
TGCGCCAGCAGCTTGGGACTGGAAGGTACGCAGTATTTT
>once|.|TRBV12-5|TRBJ2-7
CASATEGPRGEQYF
TGTGCTAGCGCTACAGAGGGGCCGCGAGGAGAGCAGTACTTC
>.|TRBD2|TRBV5-4|TRBJ2-7
CASSLSGSSYEQYF
TGTGCCAGCAGCCTTAGCGGGAGTTCCTACGAGCAGTACTTC
>.|.|TRBV4-2|TRBJ2-1
CASSQFNEQFF
TGTGCCAGCAGCCAATTCAATGAGCAGTTCTTC
>.|.|TRBV7-2|TRBJ1-1
CASSLVLGAEAFF
TGTGCCAGCAGCTTAGTTTTGGGGGCTGAAGCTTTCTTT
>.|.|TRBV10-3|TRBJ1-4
CAIKRSLGNEKLFF
TGTGCCATCAAGAGGAGTCTCGGTAATGAAAAACTGTTTTTT
>.|.|TRBV21-1|TRBJ2-1
CVETKAGSYNEQFF
TGTGTCGAAACGAAGGCAGGGTCCTACAATGAGCAGTTCTTC
>.|TRBD1|TRBV30|TRBJ1-2
CAWRADRASYGYTF
TGTGCCTGGAGGGCGGACAGGGCCTCCTATGGCTACACCTTC
>.|TRBD2|TRBV5-1|TRBJ2-3
CASRTLAGGRETDTQYF
TGCGCCAGCCGCACGCTAGCGGGGGGGAGAGAAACAGATACGCAGTATTTT
>.|.|TRBV15|TRBJ2-7
CATSSASKRYEQYF
TGTGCCACCAGCAGCGCATCCAAACGCTACGAGCAGTACTTC